This T cell receptor (beta chain) was sequenced during a study of T cell repertoires in cytomegalovirus infection. Study details: Signatures in public TCR beta sequences pointed to both CMV infection and matching HLA type. Notes on the study in general: Summed public TCR beta family frequency identified CMV carriers bearing the relevant HLA. HLA-C-restricted CMV clonotypes gave the most frequent clonotype in two of eight donors.

The V end lost 6 bases, the J end lost 5 bases, and 10 bases lay between the germline ends. In germline, CDR1 is GTSNPN, CDR2 SVGIG (reference sequence). This CDR3 region has 11 residues. TCRdb passed the reads through MiXCR, listing each CDR3 protein once. This table holds around 350,000 distinct CDR3 sequences, about a sixth found once. This clonotype came up a few times. Its target is unknown. The rearrangement links TRBV30 to TRBJ1-1; D gene uncertain. The sequenced material came from PBMCs. The source of this sequence is a human donor in good health (CMV status not recorded). Some clones in this sample may be carry-over from other donors' samples. The CDR3, as DNA: TGTGCCTGCCCTACTGGGACTGAAGCTTTCTTT. Its translation is CACPTGTEAFF. The full variable domain, in which reference TRBV30 and TRBJ1-1 provide the parts outside the CDR3, is SQTIHQWPATLVQPVGSPLSLECTVEGTSNPNLYWYRQAAGRGLQLLFYSVGIGQISSEVPQNLSASRPQDRQFILSSKKLLLSDSGFYLCACPTGTEAFFGQGTRLTVV.